A selection of T cell receptor beta chains follows, all from one sample in a study of human T cells and chemical hapten exposure. TCRdb reprocessed the RACE reads via MiXCR and lists one record per CDR3 protein. This table has roughly 100,000 distinct CDR3 sequences, about 12% appearing once. The sample was whole blood, taken in connection with sensitization to the hapten diphenylcyclopropenone (DPC). Receptors originate from a woman aged 50 to 60 with alopecia areata. Some clones in this sample may be carry-over from other donors' samples. Each CDR3 is given with its conserved first and last residue. The D gene is left open where the match is weak. Clone size is shown for a subset of rows, as once, few, many or a class of expanded clone.

V gene	J gene	D gene	clone size	CDR3 protein	CDR3 DNA
TRBV18	TRBJ1-3	-	many	CASSLLDQETNTIYF	TGTGCCAGCTCACTACTGGATCAGGAGACGAACACCATATATTTT
TRBV18	TRBJ1-4	TRBD1	-	CASSPSGTGNEKLFF	TGTGCCAGCTCACCATCCGGGACAGGGAATGAAAAACTGTTTTTT
TRBV20-1	TRBJ1-1	TRBD1	few	CSAASVRQGGTEAFF	TGCAGTGCTGCCTCCGTGAGACAGGGAGGCACTGAAGCTTTCTTT
TRBV27	TRBJ2-3	-	-	CASRQSSTDTQYF	TGTGCCAGCAGACAAAGTAGCACAGATACGCAGTATTTT
TRBV28	TRBJ2-2	-	-	CASSFENDGLRTPGELFF	TGTGCCAGCAGCTTTGAGAACGACGGTCTCAGGACCCCCGGGGAGCTGTTTTTT
TRBV20-1	TRBJ2-7	-	many	CSAPWVSKTSYEQYF	TGCAGTGCTCCCTGGGTCAGCAAGACCTCCTACGAGCAGTACTTC
TRBV3-1	TRBJ2-1	TRBD1	few	CASSPSTRQGLGSWAYNEQFF	TGTGCCAGCAGCCCCTCAACCAGACAGGGTCTGGGTTCGTGGGCTTACAATGAGCAGTTCTTC
TRBV7-9	TRBJ1-3	TRBD1	-	CASSLGQGTGNTIYF	TGTGCCAGCAGCTTAGGACAGGGGACTGGAAACACCATATATTTT
TRBV28	TRBJ2-7	-	few	CASGWSEQYF	TGTGCCAGCGGGTGGTCCGAGCAGTACTTC
TRBV24-1	TRBJ1-2	-	many	CATSDSMYGYTF	TGTGCCACCAGTGATTCCATGTATGGCTACACCTTC
TRBV6-5	TRBJ2-2	-	-	CASRWDLNTGELFF	TGTGCCAGCAGATGGGACTTGAACACCGGGGAGCTGTTTTTT
TRBV29-1	TRBJ2-3	-	few	CSVVGGPDTQYF	TGCAGCGTTGTTGGAGGGCCAGATACGCAGTATTTT